Following are 25 T cell receptor beta chains from one sample sequenced in a study of T cell changes during pregnancy in multiple sclerosis. The table came from immunoSEQ multiplex PCR; TCRdb's copy has only in-frame clones and leaves some out. The sample carries tens of thousands of clones, roughly 93% recorded once. Here the sequenced sample was peripheral blood, taken in the second trimester of pregnancy. The source is a female donor with multiple sclerosis, enrolled in a pregnancy study.

V gene TRBV29-1 combines with J gene TRBJ2-1, with a possible D match to TRBD2 (5 bases). Per germline, CDR1 SQVTM and CDR2 ANQGSEA. The CDR3 runs to 14 residues. V was cut by 7 bases and J by 8 bases, with 21 bases left in between. CDR3 DNA sequence: TGCAGCGCCGGGTCTGGGAGTAGTATCGATGAGCAGTTCTTC. This sequence encodes CSAGSGSSIDEQFF.

J is TRBJ1-3 and V is TRBV5-5; the D is unclear. The length of the CDR3 is 15 residues. V shed 0 bases and J shed 2 bases, with 9 bases lying between them. CDR1 is SGHKS and CDR2 is YYEKEE in the germline V gene (reference sequence). CDR3 bases: TGTGCCAGCAGCTTGGGTCCGGGAACTGGAAACACCATATATTTT. Amino acid sequence: CASSLGPGTGNTIYF.

This chain uses TRBV7-2 with TRBJ2-7; 12 bases agree with TRBD2. CDR3 length equals 17 residues. Losses at the gene ends were 0 bases for V and 0 bases for J; bases not matched to a gene: 3. CDR1 and CDR2 (germline): SGHTA, FQGNSA. CDR3: CASSLAGTSGRSYEQYF. The CDR3 nucleotides are TGTGCCAGCAGCTTAGCGGGGACTAGCGGGCGCTCCTACGAGCAGTACTTC.

This clone was found once. This rearrangement joins TRBV11-2 to TRBJ1-5, with TRBD1 matching 8 bases. Losses at the gene ends were 2 bases for V and 6 bases for J; bases not matched to a gene: 6. Germline lookup yields CDR1 SGHAT and CDR2 FQNNGV. The CDR3 length is 15 residues. The DNA of the CDR3 is TGTGCCAGCAGCTTAACGCAGGGGGCAGGTCAGCCCCAGCATTTT. Amino acids: CASSLTQGAGQPQHF.

This rearrangement joins TRBV9 to TRBJ2-7; possible D gene TRBD1, 5 bases. The germline gives CDR1 SGDLS, CDR2 YYNGEE. Trimming cost V 3 bases and J 6 bases, with 13 bases left between them. The length of the CDR3 is 13 residues. CDR3 in amino acids: CASSGPAGLEQYF. The DNA for the CDR3 is TGTGCCAGCAGCGGACCTGCAGGGCTCGAGCAGTACTTC. Based on the CDR3 plus reference TRBV9 and TRBJ2-7, the full variable domain is DSGVTQTPKHLITATGQRVTLRCSPRSGDLSVYWYQQSLDQGLQFLIQYYNGEERAKGNILERFSAQQFPDLHSELNLSSLELGDSALYFCASSGPAGLEQYFGPGTRLTVT.

The V and J genes are TRBV19 and TRBJ2-1; TRBD2 matches at 11 bases. CDR3 size: 16 residues. Trimming cost V 3 bases and J 8 bases; bases outside gene matches: 9. Germline-derived CDR1 and CDR2 are LNHDA and SQIVND (reference sequence). The CDR3 bases are TGTGCCAGTAGTATCGGGTACGGGACTAGCGGTTATGAGCAGTTCTTC. Protein sequence: CASSIGYGTSGYEQFF. Full variable domain (missing parts from reference TRBV19 and TRBJ2-1): DGGITQSPKYLFRKEGQNVTLSCEQNLNHDAMYWYRQDPGQGLRLIYYSQIVNDFQKGDIAEGYSVSREKKESFPLTVTSAQKNPTAFYLCASSIGYGTSGYEQFFGPGTRLTVL.

V usage is TRBV5-6 and J usage is TRBJ1-2; D unclear. The CDR3 spans 14 residues. CDR1 is SGHDT, CDR2 YYEEEE, per germline. The V end was cut by 1 base, the J end by 4 bases, with 11 bases between. As DNA, the CDR3 is TGTGCCAGCAGCTTGATGAGAATAAGCTATGGCTACACCTTC. Amino acids: CASSLMRISYGYTF.

The J gene is TRBJ1-1, the V gene TRBV6-6; 7 positions match TRBD1. V dropped 5 bases and J dropped 8; count of bases not matched to a gene: 8. Germline assignment: CDR1 MNHNY and CDR2 SVGAGI (reference sequence). The CDR3 extends over 13 amino acids. The chain's CDR3 is CASSPRPGQEAFF. The CDR3 nucleotides read TGTGCCAGCAGTCCGAGACCGGGACAGGAAGCTTTCTTT.

This clone is a singleton in its sample. This chain uses TRBV19 with TRBJ2-7, with D possibly being TRBD2 (6 bases). Trimming pared 3 bases from V and 3 bases from J, leaving 12 bases between. Germline CDR1 and CDR2: LNHDA and SQIVND (reference sequence). CDR3 length: 14 amino acids. DNA for the CDR3: TGTGCCAGTAGTATCCCGGGACTGATCTACGAGCAGTACTTC. Protein sequence: CASSIPGLIYEQYF.

This chain links TRBV5-6 with TRBJ2-1, with D maybe TRBD2 (5 bases). Trimming left V 1 base short and J 3 bases short, with 14 bases between. The germline V gene has CDR1 SGHDT and CDR2 YYEEEE. The CDR3 has 16 residues. This chain's CDR3 is CASSLLRTSNYNEQFF. In DNA form, the CDR3 reads TGTGCCAGCAGCTTGTTGAGGACTTCGAACTACAATGAGCAGTTCTTC.

V and J are TRBV25-1 and TRBJ2-2; 10 bases match TRBD1. This CDR3 is 16 amino acids long. V shed 1 base and J 5 bases; nucleotides not matched to a gene: 4. Germline CDR1 reads MGHDK; CDR2 reads SYGVNS. Here the CDR3 DNA reads TGTGCCAGCAGTGAATCGGGACAGGGGAGAACCGGGGAGCTGTTTTTT. It translates to CASSESGQGRTGELFF. Complete variable domain (other parts from reference TRBV25-1 and TRBJ2-2): EADIYQTPRYLVIGTGKKITLECSQTMGHDKMYWYQQDPGMELHLIHYSYGVNSTEKGDLSSESTVSRIRTEHFPLTLESARPSHTSQYLCASSESGQGRTGELFFGEGSRLTVL.

The chain recombines TRBV5-1 with TRBJ2-7; the D gene is possibly TRBD2 (5 bases). CDR3 length equals 15 residues. Per germline, CDR1 SGHRS and CDR2 YFSETQ. Trimming left V 5 bases short and J 1 base short, with 16 bases between. As DNA, the CDR3 is TGCGCCAGCAGGAACGGGGTTATAACGTCCTACGAGCAGTACTTC. It codes for CASRNGVITSYEQYF.

The rearrangement joins TRBV5-4 to TRBJ2-7, with 7 bases matching TRBD1. V lost 3 bases to trimming and J lost 2 bases; unmatched junction nucleotides: 8. Germline lookup yields CDR1 SGHNT and CDR2 YYREEE (reference sequence). The CDR3 has 15 residues. The CDR3 reads CASSYGTVGTYEQYF. CDR3 nucleotides: TGTGCCAGCAGCTATGGGACAGTGGGAACCTACGAGCAGTACTTC.

This chain uses TRBV6-1 with TRBJ1-4; D unresolved. V lost 0 bases and J lost 4, with 9 bases in between. CDR3 length: 15 residues. The germline V gene has CDR1 MNHNS and CDR2 SASEGT. CDR3 in DNA: TGTGCCAGCAGTGAAGCGTGGCAGAATAATGAAAAACTGTTTTTT. It is translated as CASSEAWQNNEKLFF.

The chain uses TRBV9 and TRBJ2-1, with 11 bases aligning to TRBD1. The V gene's germline CDR1 is SGDLS and CDR2 YYNGEE. The CDR3 runs 15 residues. V shed 3 bases and J 4 bases; nucleotides not matched to a gene: 3. The CDR3 DNA reads as TGTGCCAGCAGCGAGGGGACAGGGGGGTACAATGAGCAGTTCTTC. Protein product: CASSEGTGGYNEQFF.

The count of this clone is one. CDR3 loop: CASSQYGGSLSYNEQFF. For the CDR3, the DNA is TGCGCCAGCAGCCAATACGGTGGGAGTCTCTCCTACAATGAGCAGTTCTTC. The chain has TRBV4-1 and TRBJ2-1; the D gene is possibly TRBD2 (5 bases). Germline CDR1 MGHRA, CDR2 YSYEKL. V dropped 2 bases and J dropped 0 bases, with 14 bases sitting between them. The CDR3 sequence is 17 residues long.

This clone was recorded only once. The V gene is TRBV6-1, the J gene TRBJ2-6, with a weak D call TRBD1 (6 bases). The CDR3 is 15 residues long. V gave up 6 bases and J gave up 5 bases, with 14 bases separating them. Germline lookup yields CDR1 MNHNS and CDR2 SASEGT. The chain's CDR3 is CASRLTGSRANVLTF. The CDR3 region has the DNA TGTGCCAGCAGATTGACAGGTAGCCGGGCCAACGTCCTGACTTTC.

The genes are TRBV7-9 and TRBJ2-5, with 8 bases identical to TRBD2. The CDR3 covers 13 residues. Germline V lookup: CDR1 SEHNR, CDR2 FQNEAQ (reference sequence). J gave up 4 bases and V 7 bases, and 5 bases lay outside the gene matches. The CDR3 DNA sequence: TGTGCCAGCACAGGGGCGGGAGGAGAGACCCAGTACTTC. Translated, it gives CASTGAGGETQYF.

V gene TRBV2 combines with J gene TRBJ2-7, with D possibly TRBD1 on 6 matching bases. CDR1 is SNHLY, CDR2 FYNNEI, per germline. Trimming shortened V by 0 bases and J by 3 bases, and 9 bases separated the two germline ends. There are 14 residues in the CDR3. The CDR3 here is CASSEAGQLYEQYF. DNA for the CDR3: TGTGCCAGCAGTGAAGCTGGACAGCTCTACGAGCAGTACTTC.

V is TRBV2 and J is TRBJ1-1; D ambiguous. Germline CDR1 is SNHLY and CDR2 is FYNNEI. The CDR3 spans 11 residues. V dropped 5 bases and J dropped 6 bases, with 7 bases sitting between them. CDR3 region: CASSSGAEAFF. The DNA for the CDR3 is TGTGCCAGCAGTTCCGGGGCTGAAGCTTTCTTT. Full variable domain (remainder filled in from reference TRBV2 and TRBJ1-1): EPEVTQTPSHQVTQMGQEVILRCVPISNHLYFYWYRQILGQKVEFLVSFYNNEISEKSEIFDDQFSVERPDGSNFTLKIRSTKLEDSAMYFCASSSGAEAFFGQGTRLTVV.

The chain links TRBV19 to TRBJ2-1; 14 nucleotides align to TRBD2. Germline V gives CDR1 LNHDA, CDR2 SQIVND (reference sequence). The J segment lost 0 bases and the V segment lost 3 bases, leaving 7 bases of the junction unmatched. CDR3 length equals 19 residues. The DNA of the CDR3 is TGTGCCAGTAGTATGACTAGCGGGGGGGCTTCGGGCTCCTACAATGAGCAGTTCTTC. It translates to CASSMTSGGASGSYNEQFF.

The chain links TRBV29-1 to TRBJ1-2; D uncertain. Germline values: CDR1 SQVTM, CDR2 ANQGSEA. V was trimmed by 5 bases and J by 0 bases, leaving 10 bases between them. This CDR3 spans 13 amino acids. DNA of the CDR3: TGCAGCGTTATCCAGAACACTAACTATGGCTACACCTTC. It yields the protein CSVIQNTNYGYTF.

The chain carries TRBV7-8 and TRBJ2-2; 13 bases align to TRBD2. V was clipped by 6 bases and J by 7 bases; unmatched bases: 5. Per germline, CDR1 SGHVS and CDR2 FQNEAQ. The length of the CDR3 is 15 residues. The CDR3 bases are TGTGCCAGCAGAGGACTAGCGGGGGTTATCGGGGAGCTGTTTTTT. Amino acids: CASRGLAGVIGELFF.

This chain joins TRBV6-1 and TRBJ2-5; TRBD2 aligns across 7 bases. Trimming at V came to 3 bases and at J to 4 bases, leaving 5 bases not matched to a gene. The V gene's germline CDR1 is MNHNS and CDR2 SASEGT. This CDR3 has 14 residues. DNA for the CDR3: TGTGCCAGCAGTGAGGGGGAGGGCAGAGAGACCCAGTACTTC. This gives the protein CASSEGEGRETQYF.

The chain links TRBV6-6 to TRBJ1-6; no clear D. V was cut by 5 bases and J by 7 bases, with 12 bases left in between. The CDR3 sequence is 14 residues long. Germline CDR1 is MNHNY and CDR2 is SVGAGI (reference sequence). The CDR3 region has the DNA TGTGCCAGCAGTACCCCGGGCGGGAATTCACCCCTCCACTTT. Translation gives CASSTPGGNSPLHF.